The TCR beta chain described here comes from a study of cytomegalovirus exposure and HLA in healthy donors. The study, taken as a whole, reports: The authors assumed roughly uniform sequencing depth across donors for presence/absence analyses. The authors enumerated some 160 TCR beta chains as linked to cytomegalovirus. The classifier, whose performance was assessed in both the original and validation cohorts, reportedly diagnosed cytomegalovirus status with high specificity and sensitivity.

These donors counted as nominally healthy when sampled, but unrecorded immune exposures were likely. Germline CDR1 reads SGHAT; CDR2 reads FQNNGV. CDR3 size: 12 residues. V was trimmed by 5 bases and J by 7 bases, leaving 11 bases between them. Both 60 Vbeta primers and 13 Jbeta primers went into the PCR. Generated by immunoSEQ multiplex PCR, the TCRdb table keeps only in-frame clones and is missing some. The repertoire holds some 130,000 clones, around 79% seen once, with approximately 10% in the top ten. This clone was recorded a few times. Its antigen remains unknown. The sequence was collected from a woman in her 50s in good health and CMV-seropositive. The source material was PBMCs. The V gene is TRBV11-2, the J gene TRBJ2-5; tentatively, D is TRBD2 (6 bases). The CDR3 nucleotides are TGTGCCAGCAGCCGACTAGTGTGGACCCAGTACTTC. Protein: CASSRLVWTQYF.